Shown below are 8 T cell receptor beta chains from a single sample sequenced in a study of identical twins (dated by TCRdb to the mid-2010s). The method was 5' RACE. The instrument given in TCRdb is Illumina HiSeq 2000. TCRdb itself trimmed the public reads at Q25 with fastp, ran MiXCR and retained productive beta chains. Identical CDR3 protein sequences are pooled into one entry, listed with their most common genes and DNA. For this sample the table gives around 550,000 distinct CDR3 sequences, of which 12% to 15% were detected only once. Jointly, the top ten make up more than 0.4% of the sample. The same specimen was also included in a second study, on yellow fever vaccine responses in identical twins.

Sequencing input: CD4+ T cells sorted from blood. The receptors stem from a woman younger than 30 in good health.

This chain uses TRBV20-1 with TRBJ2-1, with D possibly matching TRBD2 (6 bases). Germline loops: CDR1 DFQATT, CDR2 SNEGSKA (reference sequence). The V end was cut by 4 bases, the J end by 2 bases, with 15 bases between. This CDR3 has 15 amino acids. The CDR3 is CSAIFGRSAYNEQFF. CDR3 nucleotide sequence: TGCAGTGCTATTTTTGGGAGGTCTGCCTACAATGAGCAGTTCTTC.

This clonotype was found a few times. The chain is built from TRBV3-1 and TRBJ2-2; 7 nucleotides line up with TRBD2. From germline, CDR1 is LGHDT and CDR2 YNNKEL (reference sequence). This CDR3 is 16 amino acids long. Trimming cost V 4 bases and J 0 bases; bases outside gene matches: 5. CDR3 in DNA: TGTGCCAGCAGCCGACGGGAGGTGGCGAACACCGGGGAGCTGTTTTTT. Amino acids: CASSRREVANTGELFF.

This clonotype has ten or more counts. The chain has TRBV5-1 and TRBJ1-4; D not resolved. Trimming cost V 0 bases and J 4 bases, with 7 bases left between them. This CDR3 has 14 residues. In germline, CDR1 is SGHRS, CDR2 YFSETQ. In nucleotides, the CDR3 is TGCGCCAGCAGCTTGGGAGTGATTAATGAAAAACTGTTTTTT. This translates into CASSLGVINEKLFF.

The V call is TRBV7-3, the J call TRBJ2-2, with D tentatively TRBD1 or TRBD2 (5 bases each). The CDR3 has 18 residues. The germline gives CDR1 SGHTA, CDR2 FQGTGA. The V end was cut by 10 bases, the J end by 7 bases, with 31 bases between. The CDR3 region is CAICSSPTGLLNHGELFF. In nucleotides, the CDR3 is TGTGCCATCTGTTCCAGTCCGACGGGGCTCCTTAACCACGGGGAGCTGTTTTTT.

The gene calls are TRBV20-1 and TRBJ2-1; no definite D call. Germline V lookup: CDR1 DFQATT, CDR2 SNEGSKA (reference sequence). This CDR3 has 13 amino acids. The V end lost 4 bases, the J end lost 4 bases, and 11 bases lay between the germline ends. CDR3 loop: CSAIGLEYNEQFF. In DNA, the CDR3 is TGCAGTGCTATAGGGCTGGAGTACAATGAGCAGTTCTTC.

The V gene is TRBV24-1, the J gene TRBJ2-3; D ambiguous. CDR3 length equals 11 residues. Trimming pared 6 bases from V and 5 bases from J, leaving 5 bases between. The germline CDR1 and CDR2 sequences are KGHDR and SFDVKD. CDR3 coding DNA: TGTGCCACCAGTACGCTAGATACGCAGTATTTT. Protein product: CATSTLDTQYF.

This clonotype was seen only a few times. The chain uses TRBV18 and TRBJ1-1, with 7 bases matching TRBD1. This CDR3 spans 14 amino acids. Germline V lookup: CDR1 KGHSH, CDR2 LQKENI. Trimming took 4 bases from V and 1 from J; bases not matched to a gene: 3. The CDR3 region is CASSRQGPNTEAFF. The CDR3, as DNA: TGTGCCAGCTCACGACAGGGACCGAACACTGAAGCTTTCTTT.

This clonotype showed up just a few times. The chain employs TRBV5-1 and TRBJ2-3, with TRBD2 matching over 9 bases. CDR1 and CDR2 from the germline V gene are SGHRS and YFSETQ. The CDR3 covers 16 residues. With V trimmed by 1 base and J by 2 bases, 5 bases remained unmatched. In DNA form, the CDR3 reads TGCGCCAGCAGCTTGTCTAGCGGGATCCTCACAGATACGCAGTATTTT. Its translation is CASSLSSGILTDTQYF.